This TCR beta chain was retrieved from a study of blood T cell repertoires in COVID-19. Whole-study context: Samples came from the United States, Italy and Spain, spanning acute and convalescent COVID-19.

The CDR3 is 17 residues long. CDR1 is MNHEY, CDR2 SMNVEV, per germline (reference sequence). J was trimmed by 6 bases and V by 5 bases; bases with no gene match: 16. This table comes from immunoSEQ multiplex PCR, and its TCRdb copy is limited to in-frame clones, with some not included. The repertoire consists of around 310,000 clones, with over 85% occurring once and the leading ten covering roughly a tenth. Residents of about two dozen US areas, aged about 18 to 95 years, made up the participants. This chain connects TRBV27 to TRBJ2-7; 10 bases align to TRBD1. This sequence was found in a woman aged 30 to 39 who had recovered from COVID-19. Sequenced sample: PBMCs or T cells enriched from blood (not recorded which). The CDR3 here is CASSVRSWGQGQREQYF. CDR3 DNA sequence: TGTGCCAGCAGTGTTCGGAGTTGGGGACAGGGGCAACGCGAGCAGTACTTC.